Below, one T cell receptor (beta chain) is given with its context. The antigen remains unidentified. Caucasian adults living in Nashville, Tennessee, provided all samples. This sample is drawn from a study of shared clonotypes between healthy human individuals. Across the study: Samples came from a couple of female and three male donors aged 18 to 49. General observations from the study: Approximately 5.1% was the fraction of naive CD4 clonotypes found shared across several donors.

Assay execution took place at the deep level. Generated by immunoSEQ multiplex PCR, the TCRdb table keeps only in-frame clones and is missing some. The sample has hundreds of thousands of clones, 97% seen once; the top ten hold 0.055% to 0.07%. This CDR3 region has 15 residues. Germline lookup yields CDR1 WNHNN and CDR2 SYGVQD (reference sequence). J gave up 1 base and V 8 bases, and 8 bases lay outside the gene matches. The sequence derives from a woman in her twenties or thirties in good health. The chain uses TRBV10-1 and TRBJ1-3, with 7 bases matching TRBD1. The sequenced material came from naive CD4+ T cells sorted from blood. Regarding subset: CD45RA+ positively selected. The CDR3 bases are TGCGCCAGCGCAACCGGGACAGCGTCTGGAAACACCATATATTTT. Translation gives CASATGTASGNTIYF.